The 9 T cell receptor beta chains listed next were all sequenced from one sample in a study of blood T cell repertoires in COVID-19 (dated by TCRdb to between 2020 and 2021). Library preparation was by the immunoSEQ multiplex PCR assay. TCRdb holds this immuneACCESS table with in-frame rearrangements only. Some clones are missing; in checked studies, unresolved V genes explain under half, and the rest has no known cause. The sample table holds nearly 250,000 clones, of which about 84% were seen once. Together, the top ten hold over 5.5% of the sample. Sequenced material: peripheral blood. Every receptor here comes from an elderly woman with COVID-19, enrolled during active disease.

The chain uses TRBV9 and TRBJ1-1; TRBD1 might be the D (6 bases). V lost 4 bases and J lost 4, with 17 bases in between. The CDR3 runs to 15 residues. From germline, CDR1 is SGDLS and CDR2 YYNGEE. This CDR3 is CASSPLTGIATEAFF. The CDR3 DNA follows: TGTGCCAGCAGCCCACTGACAGGTATCGCCACTGAAGCTTTCTTT.

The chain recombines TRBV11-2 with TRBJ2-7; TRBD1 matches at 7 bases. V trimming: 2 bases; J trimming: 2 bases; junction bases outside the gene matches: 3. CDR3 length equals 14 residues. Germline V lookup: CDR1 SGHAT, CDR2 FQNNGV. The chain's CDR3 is CASSLYRGAYEQYV. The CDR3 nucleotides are TGTGCCAGCAGCTTATACAGGGGCGCCTACGAGCAGTACGTC.

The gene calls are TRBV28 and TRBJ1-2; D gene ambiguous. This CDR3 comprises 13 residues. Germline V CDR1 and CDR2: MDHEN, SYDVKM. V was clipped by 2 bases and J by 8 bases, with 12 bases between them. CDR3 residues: CASSLRDSGGYTF. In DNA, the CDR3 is TGTGCCAGCAGTTTACGGGATTCGGGAGGCTACACCTTC.

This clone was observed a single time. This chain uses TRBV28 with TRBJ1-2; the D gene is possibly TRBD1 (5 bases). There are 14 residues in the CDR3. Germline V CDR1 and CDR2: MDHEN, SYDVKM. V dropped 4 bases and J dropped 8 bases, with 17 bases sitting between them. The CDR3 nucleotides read TGTGCCAGCAGTTGGGGCGGCAGTACGAGGGGCTACACCTTC. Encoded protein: CASSWGGSTRGYTF.

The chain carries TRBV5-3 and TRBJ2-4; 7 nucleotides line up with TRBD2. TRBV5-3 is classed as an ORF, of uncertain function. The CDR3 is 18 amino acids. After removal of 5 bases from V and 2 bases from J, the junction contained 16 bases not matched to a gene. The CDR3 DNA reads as TGTGCCAGAAGGCCGAGCGGGACGTTTCCCGTGACCAAAAACATTCAGTACTTC. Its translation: CARRPSGTFPVTKNIQYF.

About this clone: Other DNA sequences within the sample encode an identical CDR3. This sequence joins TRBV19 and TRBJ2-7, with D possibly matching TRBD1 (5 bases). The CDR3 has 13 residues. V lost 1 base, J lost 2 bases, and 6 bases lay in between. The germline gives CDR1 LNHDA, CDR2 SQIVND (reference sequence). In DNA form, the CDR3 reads TGTGCCAGTAGTATAGGGGGCGCCTACGAGCAGTACTTC. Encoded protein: CASSIGGAYEQYF.

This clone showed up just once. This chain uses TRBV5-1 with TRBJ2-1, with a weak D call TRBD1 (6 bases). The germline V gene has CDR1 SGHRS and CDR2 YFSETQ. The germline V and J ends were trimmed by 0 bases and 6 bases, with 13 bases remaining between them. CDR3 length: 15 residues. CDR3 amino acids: CASSLGGPVTNEQFF. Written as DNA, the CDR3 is TGCGCCAGCAGCTTGGGGGGGCCCGTCACCAATGAGCAGTTCTTC.

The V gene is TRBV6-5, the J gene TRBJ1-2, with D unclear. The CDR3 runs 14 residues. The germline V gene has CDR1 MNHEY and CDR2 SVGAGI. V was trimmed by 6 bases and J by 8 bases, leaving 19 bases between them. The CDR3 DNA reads TGTGCCAGCAGGGGCCAGGAAAGGTTCGGAGGCTACACCTTC. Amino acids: CASRGQERFGGYTF.

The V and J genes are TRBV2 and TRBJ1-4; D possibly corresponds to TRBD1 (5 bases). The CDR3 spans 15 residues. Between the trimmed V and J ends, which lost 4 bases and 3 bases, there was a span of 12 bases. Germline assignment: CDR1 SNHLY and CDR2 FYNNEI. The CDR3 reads CASSVSRAPNEKLFF. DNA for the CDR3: TGTGCCAGCAGTGTCTCCAGGGCGCCTAATGAAAAACTGTTTTTT.